This is a list of T cell receptor beta chains from one sample in a study of shared clonotypes between healthy human individuals. Profiled with immunoSEQ multiplex PCR; TCRdb holds only in-frame clones, not every one. The sample has some 2,000,000 clones, 95% seen once. The sample consisted of naive CD4+ T cells sorted from blood. Receptors originate from a man between 18 and 35 years old in good health. Each CDR3 is given with its conserved first and last residue. D genes are given only for firm matches. Some rows mark clone size as missing; the rest say once, few, many or name a class of expanded clone.

D gene | J gene | V gene | clone size | CDR3 protein | CDR3 DNA
. | TRBJ1-1 | TRBV25-1 | . | CASRDRGGSTEAFF | TGTGCCAGCAGGGACAGAGGGGGTTCAACTGAAGCTTTCTTT
. | TRBJ2-5 | TRBV5-1 | . | CASLAVPGETQYF | TGCGCCAGCCTCGCCGTCCCCGGCGAGACCCAGTACTTC
TRBD1 | TRBJ1-1 | TRBV7-9 | . | CASSLSRTGDEAFF | TGTGCCAGCAGCTTATCCCGGACAGGCGACGAAGCTTTCTTT
TRBD2 | TRBJ2-2 | TRBV27 | . | CASSPRLAGTGELFF | TGTGCCAGCAGTCCTCGACTAGCGGGCACCGGGGAGCTGTTTTTT
TRBD1 | TRBJ1-1 | TRBV11-3 | once | CASSPGQGQAFF | TGTGCCAGCAGCCCGGGACAGGGCCAAGCTTTCTTT
. | TRBJ1-2 | TRBV10-3 | . | CAISPDSNYGYTF | TGTGCCATCAGTCCAGATTCTAACTATGGCTACACCTTC
. | TRBJ2-1 | TRBV10-3 | . | CAISDHNTNYNEQFF | TGTGCCATCAGCGATCACAACACTAACTACAATGAGCAGTTCTTC
. | TRBJ2-1 | TRBV27 | . | CASSLLLGSSYNEQFF | TGTGCCAGCAGTTTATTGTTGGGTAGCTCCTACAATGAGCAGTTCTTC
. | TRBJ1-5 | TRBV5-1 | . | CASSFRDGQPQHF | TGCGCCAGCAGCTTTAGGGATGGCCAGCCCCAGCATTTT
. | TRBJ2-5 | TRBV7-2 | . | CASSFRAVETQYF | TGTGCCAGCAGCTTCCGGGCCGTAGAGACCCAGTACTTC
. | TRBJ2-7 | TRBV10-3 | . | CAISESRNAEQYF | TGTGCCATCAGTGAGTCCAGAAACGCGGAGCAGTACTTC
. | TRBJ2-5 | TRBV15 | . | CATSRDRGQRAQYF | TGTGCCACCAGCAGAGACCGGGGGCAACGGGCCCAGTACTTC
TRBD1 | TRBJ1-5 | TRBV28 | . | CASSSSGTGNQPQHF | TGTGCCAGCAGTTCATCCGGGACAGGAAATCAGCCCCAGCATTTT
TRBD1 | TRBJ1-6 | TRBV27 | few | CASRDRAPNSPLHF | TGTGCCAGCAGGGACAGGGCTCCTAATTCACCCCTCCACTTT
. | TRBJ2-7 | TRBV2 | . | CASSIGSTGGEQYF | TGTGCCAGCAGTATAGGGTCAACAGGTGGAGAGCAGTACTTC
. | TRBJ1-3 | TRBV7-2 | . | CASRVQQGAGNTIYF | TGTGCCAGCAGGGTACAACAGGGAGCGGGAAACACCATATATTTT
TRBD1 | TRBJ2-7 | TRBV29-1 | . | CSVSSSPGGQGGRLEQYF | TGCAGCGTTTCTTCCTCCCCAGGGGGACAGGGAGGTAGACTCGAGCAGTACTTC
. | TRBJ2-7 | TRBV27 | . | CASSLKYEQYF | TGTGCCAGCAGTCTGAAGTACGAGCAGTACTTC
. | TRBJ1-6 | TRBV9 | . | CASSVDPGPNVGSPLHF | TGTGCCAGCAGCGTAGATCCGGGCCCGAACGTGGGTTCACCCCTCCACTTT
TRBD2 | TRBJ2-7 | TRBV7-6 | . | CASSAGLAGDQPYEQYF | TGTGCCAGCAGCGCCGGCCTAGCGGGAGACCAGCCCTACGAGCAGTACTTC